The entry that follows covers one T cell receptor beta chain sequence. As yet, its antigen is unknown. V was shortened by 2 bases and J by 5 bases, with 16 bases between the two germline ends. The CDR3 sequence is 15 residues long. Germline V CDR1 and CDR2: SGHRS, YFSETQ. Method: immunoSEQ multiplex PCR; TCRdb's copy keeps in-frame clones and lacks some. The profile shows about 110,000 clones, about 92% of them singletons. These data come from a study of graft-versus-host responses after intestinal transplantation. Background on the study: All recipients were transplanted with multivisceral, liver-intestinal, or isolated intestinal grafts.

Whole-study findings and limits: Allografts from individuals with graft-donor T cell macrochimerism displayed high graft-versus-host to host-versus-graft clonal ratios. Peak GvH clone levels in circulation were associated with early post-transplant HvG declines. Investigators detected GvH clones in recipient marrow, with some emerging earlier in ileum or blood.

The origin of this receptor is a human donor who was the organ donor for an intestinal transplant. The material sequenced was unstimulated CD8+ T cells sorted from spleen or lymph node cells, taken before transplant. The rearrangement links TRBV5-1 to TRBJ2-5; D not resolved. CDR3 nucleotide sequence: TGCGCCAGCAGCTTTTTACAGCCTATGGGTGAGACCCAGTACTTC. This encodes CASSFLQPMGETQYF.